The text below deals with one T cell receptor (beta chain). This sample stems from a study of tumor and adjacent non-tumor tissue in lung cancer. A modified ARM-PCR protocol with three rounds of nested PCR amplified TCRbeta. TCRdb re-called the multiplex PCR reads through MiXCR, storing one row per CDR3 protein. The data hold more than 55,000 distinct CDR3 sequences, with over 60% observed a single time. This CDR3 spans 16 amino acids. Between the trimmed V and J ends, which lost 4 bases and 0 bases, there was a span of 13 bases. Germline V gives CDR1 SGHRS, CDR2 YFSETQ. This sample's RNA came from whole unsorted tissue. This non-tumor lung sample came from over 3 cm beyond the tumor edge.

The TCR comes from a man between 65 and 85 years old with non-small cell lung cancer. Material: distant non-tumor lung tissue. The chain has TRBV5-1 and TRBJ2-2; possible D gene TRBD2, 5 bases. CDR3 sequence reads: CASSKLPGTNTGELFF. DNA of the CDR3: TGCGCCAGCAGCAAACTACCGGGGACGAACACCGGGGAGCTGTTTTTT. Supplemented by reference TRBV5-1 and TRBJ2-2, the full variable domain reads KAGVTQTPRYLIKTRGQQVTLSCSPISGHRSVSWYQQTPGQGLQFLFEYFSETQRNKGNFPGRFSGRQFSNSRSEMNVSTLELGDSALYLCASSKLPGTNTGELFFGEGSRLTVL.